Listed below are T cell receptor beta chains from one sample, sequenced in a study of radiotherapy plus CTLA-4 blockade in lung cancer. The assay was immunoSEQ multiplex PCR, and TCRdb's table has in-frame clones only and misses some. The data hold over 70,000 clones, with about 86% observed a single time. Sequences were derived from peripheral blood, sampled from a patient treated with radiotherapy plus ipilimumab. Receptors originate from a human donor with non-small cell lung cancer who had a partial response to radiotherapy plus ipilimumab. The CDR3 runs from the conserved cysteine through the conserved F or W. Each record gives: D gene, clone size, J gene, V gene, CDR3 protein, CDR3 DNA. The D gene is left open where the match is weak. Only part of the rows carry a size: once, few, many, or a class if the clone is expanded.

d_gene: NA
abundance: few
j_gene: TRBJ1-3
v_gene: TRBV13
CDR3aa: CASSFRTTWGNTIYF
CDR3nt: TGTGCCAGCAGCTTCAGGACAACATGGGGAAACACCATATATTTT

d_gene: TRBD1
abundance: NA
j_gene: TRBJ1-2
v_gene: TRBV5-6
CDR3aa: CASSSGTAYGYTF
CDR3nt: TGTGCCAGCAGTTCCGGGACAGCCTATGGCTACACCTTC

d_gene: NA
abundance: NA
j_gene: TRBJ1-5
v_gene: TRBV7-8
CDR3aa: CASSLVQFNQPQHF
CDR3nt: TGTGCCAGCAGCTTAGTTCAGTTCAATCAGCCCCAGCATTTT

d_gene: NA
abundance: NA
j_gene: TRBJ2-3
v_gene: TRBV29-1
CDR3aa: CSVAVGGTQYF
CDR3nt: TGCAGCGTTGCGGTCGGCGGTACGCAGTATTTT

d_gene: NA
abundance: NA
j_gene: TRBJ2-2
v_gene: TRBV5-4
CDR3aa: CASKAQGNTGELFF
CDR3nt: TGTGCCAGCAAAGCCCAGGGGAACACCGGGGAGCTGTTTTTT

d_gene: NA
abundance: NA
j_gene: TRBJ1-3
v_gene: TRBV13
CDR3aa: CASSTDRNSGNTIYF
CDR3nt: TGTGCCAGCAGCACCGACAGGAATTCTGGAAACACCATATATTTT

d_gene: NA
abundance: NA
j_gene: TRBJ1-4
v_gene: TRBV9
CDR3aa: CASSPNGLREKLFF
CDR3nt: TGTGCCAGCAGCCCTAACGGTCTGCGTGAAAAACTGTTTTTT

d_gene: TRBD1
abundance: NA
j_gene: TRBJ1-5
v_gene: TRBV7-2
CDR3aa: CASSLNVRVRGRNQPQHF
CDR3nt: TGTGCCAGCAGCTTAAACGTTAGGGTTAGGGGGCGAAATCAGCCCCAGCATTTT

d_gene: NA
abundance: NA
j_gene: TRBJ2-2
v_gene: TRBV2
CDR3aa: CASSAGGYTGELFF
CDR3nt: TGTGCCAGCAGTGCCGGGGGTTATACCGGGGAGCTGTTTTTT

d_gene: NA
abundance: NA
j_gene: TRBJ1-5
v_gene: TRBV5-1
CDR3aa: CASTTAGTQINQPQHF
CDR3nt: TGCGCCAGCACAACGGCAGGGACACAGATTAATCAGCCCCAGCATTTT